The sequence of this TCR beta chain was determined in a study of blood T cell repertoires in COVID-19. Generated by immunoSEQ multiplex PCR, the TCRdb table keeps only in-frame clones and is missing some. The sample includes some 190,000 clones, about 84% of them seen just once. Sample: peripheral blood. The origin of this receptor is a person aged 70 to 85 with COVID-19, enrolled during active disease.

CDR3 sequence reads: CASSLGRGSGYTF. DNA for the CDR3: TGTGCCAGCAGCTTGGGCAGGGGGTCTGGCTACACCTTC. This sequence joins TRBV7-2 and TRBJ1-2, with 7 bases aligning to TRBD1. Germline V lookup: CDR1 SGHTA, CDR2 FQGNSA. This CDR3 spans 13 amino acids. Germline trimming cut 3 bases from V and 7 bases from J; bases unmatched to any gene: 5.